This passage covers 7 T cell receptor beta chains from one sample sequenced in a study of technical replicates of blood from a handful of donors. Sequencing was performed with immunoSEQ multiplex PCR; in TCRdb, only in-frame clones are kept and a portion is missing. The table includes roughly 70,000 clones, over 90% detected once. The sequencing input was PBMCs. These receptors were obtained from a human donor in good health. Some clones in this sample may be carry-over from other donors' samples.

In its sample, this clone was seen once. The DNA of the CDR3 is TGTGCCAGTAGTCAAAGCCGGGAGAACACTGAAGCTTTCTTT. Amino acid sequence: CASSQSRENTEAFF. V gene TRBV19 combines with J gene TRBJ1-1; D remains ambiguous. V shed 5 bases and J shed 1 base, with 11 bases lying between them. Germline V CDR1 and CDR2: LNHDA, SQIVND (reference sequence). This CDR3 has 14 residues.

The genes are TRBV15 and TRBJ2-3, with no clear D. The CDR3 has 13 residues. Trimming pared 0 bases from V and 5 bases from J, leaving 6 bases between. Germline CDR1 and CDR2: LNHNV and YYDKDF (reference sequence). CDR3 bases: TGTGCCACCAGCAGAGATCGTCTAGATACGCAGTATTTT. Encoded protein: CATSRDRLDTQYF.

The genes are TRBV28 and TRBJ1-6; 11 bases fit TRBD1. V shed 6 bases and J 3 bases; nucleotides not matched to a gene: 4. This CDR3 is 16 amino acids long. Germline V gene sequence: CDR1 MDHEN, CDR2 SYDVKM. The CDR3 reads CASSRTGGFYNSPLHF. CDR3 in DNA: TGTGCCAGCAGCCGGACAGGGGGCTTCTATAATTCACCCCTCCACTTT. The variable domain in full, with the rest retrieved from reference TRBV28 and TRBJ1-6, is DVKVTQSSRYLVKRTGEKVFLECVQDMDHENMFWYRQDPGLGLRLIYFSYDVKMKEKGDIPEGYSVSREKKERFSLILESASTNQTSMYLCASSRTGGFYNSPLHFGNGTRLTVT.

The chain recombines TRBV14 with TRBJ2-1; 9 bases are a match to TRBD2. The germline gives CDR1 SGHDN, CDR2 FVKESK. The CDR3 consists of 14 residues. V trimming: 4 bases; J trimming: 7 bases; junction bases outside the gene matches: 5. The CDR3 loop reads CASSPRLAANEQFF. The CDR3 coding sequence is TGTGCCAGCAGCCCGAGACTAGCGGCTAATGAGCAGTTCTTC. The full variable domain, rest sourced from reference TRBV14 and TRBJ2-1, is EAGVTQFPSHSVIEKGQTVTLRCDPISGHDNLYWYRRVMGKEIKFLLHFVKESKQDESGMPNNRFLAERTGGTYSTLKVQPAELEDSGVYFCASSPRLAANEQFFGPGTRLTVL.

The gene calls are TRBV2 and TRBJ1-3, with D hard to call. V lost 6 bases to trimming and J lost 0 bases, with 12 bases between them. The germline gives CDR1 SNHLY, CDR2 FYNNEI. The CDR3 has 15 amino acids. This chain's CDR3 is CASSRGGSSGNTIYF. DNA for the CDR3: TGTGCCAGCAGCCGTGGTGGGAGCTCTGGAAACACCATATATTTT. Supplemented by reference TRBV2 and TRBJ1-3, the full variable domain reads EPEVTQTPSHQVTQMGQEVILRCVPISNHLYFYWYRQILGQKVEFLVSFYNNEISEKSEIFDDQFSVERPDGSNFTLKIRSTKLEDSAMYFCASSRGGSSGNTIYFGEGSWLTVV.

The chain links TRBV2 to TRBJ2-5; D may be TRBD2 (5 bases). CDR3 length equals 13 residues. Trimming took 8 bases from V and 4 from J, leaving 14 bases between them. Germline CDR1 SNHLY, CDR2 FYNNEI. CDR3: CASSRTGRETQYF. The CDR3 DNA sequence: TGTGCCAGCTCCAGGACTGGGAGAGAGACCCAGTACTTC.

The chain recombines TRBV27 with TRBJ2-5, with a possible D match to TRBD2 (6 bases). The V end lost 0 bases, the J end lost 5 bases, and 10 bases lay between the germline ends. In germline, CDR1 is MNHEY, CDR2 SMNVEV (reference sequence). This CDR3 has 14 residues. CDR3 nucleotide sequence: TGTGCCAGCAGTTTATCCGGGGGTGGGGAGACCCAGTACTTC. This codes for CASSLSGGGETQYF.